The clone carrying this T cell receptor beta chain was counted a few times. The source of the sample is a study of regulatory T cells in long-lasting Graves disease. Study details: The term persistent Graves' disease signified upward of 5 years on antithyroid drugs with positive TSH receptor antibodies.

Trimming left V 4 bases short and J 7 bases short, with 7 bases between. From germline, CDR1 is MNHNS and CDR2 SASEGT. The CDR3 covers 12 residues. CDR3-region Arm-PCR and iRepertoire HTBI primers produced the TCR beta libraries. TCRdb redid the calling of the multiplex PCR reads with MiXCR, one entry per CDR3 protein. The data contain 700,000 or so distinct CDR3 sequences, 30% of them singletons. Time point given: persistent/refractory GD, antithyroid drugs over 5 years with positive TRAb. PBMC-derived RNA was used for the TCR library. The chain carries TRBV6-1 and TRBJ2-2; D ambiguous. This specimen was peripheral blood mononuclear cells (PBMCs), taken when the disease was refractory, from a patient treated with antithyroid drugs. This clonotype was obtained from a female donor with Graves disease. The CDR3 DNA is TGTGCCAGCAGTGCCCGGGTCGGGGAGCTGTTTTTT. It specifies CASSARVGELFF.